This TCR beta chain was captured in a study of cytomegalovirus exposure and HLA in healthy donors. Points on this clone: Its antigen remains unknown.

Germline CDR1 reads LGHNA; CDR2 reads YSLEER. The CDR3 covers 14 residues. V dropped 4 bases and J dropped 0; count of bases not matched to a gene: 2. Primers included in the PCR were 60 Vbeta and 13 Jbeta primers. Data came from immunoSEQ multiplex PCR; TCRdb stores just in-frame clones and leaves some out. This repertoire shows some 120,000 clones, 80% found once; its top ten account for just over 2.5%. Study conclusions and caveats: About 87% or about 30% of the time was how often most TCR beta V segments were productive, according to an earlier analysis. Later analysis reportedly placed an Asian-associated ancestry cluster below the roughly 690-donor mean in N-insertions.

What was sequenced was PBMCs. The receptor was derived from a man under 40 in good health and CMV-seronegative. This chain joins TRBV4-3 and TRBJ2-7; 8 nucleotides align to TRBD1. The CDR3 region has the DNA TGCGCCAGCAGCCCGGGGACAGGCTCCTACGAGCAGTACTTC. Translated: CASSPGTGSYEQYF.